This T cell receptor (beta chain) came from a study of blood T cell repertoires in COVID-19. At the level of the study: PBMCs, B-cell-depleted T cells, or T cells were the source of the cDNA or gDNA that made up the material.

The authors' processing: Estimated nucleated cell counts came from reference gene primer amplification. Sequenced by immunoSEQ multiplex PCR; TCRdb stores in-frame clones only, minus some. From that table come the V and J calls and clone size; the DNA was used to work out D and trimming. The sample consists of 58,000 or so clones, more than 60% of them appearing once. V shed 8 bases, J shed 2 bases, and the junction held 8 bases outside the gene matches. The CDR3 consists of 14 residues. Germline V gene data show CDR1 as ENHRY and CDR2 as SYGVKD. The source material was peripheral blood. The V gene is TRBV10-3, the J gene TRBJ2-7, with 8 nucleotides matching TRBD1. This sequence was found in a human donor in a cohort sampled during active COVID-19. CDR3: CAIRPGQGPYEQYF. In DNA, the CDR3 is TGTGCCATCCGGCCAGGACAGGGCCCCTACGAGCAGTACTTC.